Listed here are 22 T cell receptor beta chains from one sample, sequenced in a study of cytomegalovirus exposure and HLA in healthy donors. The primer mix had 60 Vbeta and 13 Jbeta primers. The protocol was immunoSEQ multiplex PCR, while the TCRdb copy is restricted to in-frame clones and leaves out a portion. In the table there are 55,000 to 65,000 clones, around 80% of which are singletons. The sample comprised PBMCs. These receptors came from a middle-aged woman in good health and CMV-seronegative.

About this clone itself: Within the sample, other DNA sequences also encode this same CDR3. The chain is built from TRBV5-4 and TRBJ2-7; possibly TRBD1 for D (6 bases). The V end lost 0 bases, the J end lost 5 bases, and 12 bases lay between the germline ends. The germline V gene has CDR1 SGHNT and CDR2 YYREEE (reference sequence). The CDR3 covers 14 residues. This CDR3 reads CASSLDPGDHEQYF. The CDR3 DNA sequence: TGTGCCAGCAGCTTGGATCCAGGGGATCACGAGCAGTACTTC.

J is TRBJ2-7 and V is TRBV9; TRBD1 matches 9 bases. Trimming removed 2 bases from V and 3 bases from J; junction bases left unmatched: 3. Germline V gene data show CDR1 as SGDLS and CDR2 as YYNGEE. The CDR3 has 14 amino acids. The CDR3 DNA reads as TGTGCCAGCAGCGTGGGACAGGGATACTACGAGCAGTACTTC. Its protein is CASSVGQGYYEQYF.

The chain carries TRBV15 and TRBJ2-2, with TRBD1 identical over 9 bases. Germline lookup yields CDR1 LNHNV and CDR2 YYDKDF (reference sequence). The CDR3 runs 16 residues. V dropped 2 bases and J dropped 6; count of bases not matched to a gene: 7. The CDR3 reads CATSRNRDRVPGELFF. CDR3 nucleotide sequence: TGTGCCACCAGCAGAAACCGGGACAGGGTACCCGGGGAGCTGTTTTTT.

The V call is TRBV13, the J call TRBJ2-5, with TRBD2 as a possible D gene (5 bases). The germline V and J ends were trimmed by 5 bases and 7 bases, with 11 bases remaining between them. The CDR3 length is 12 residues. CDR1 is PRHDT, CDR2 FYEKMQ, per germline (reference sequence). The CDR3 loop reads CASSPPRGTQYF. Written as DNA, the CDR3 is TGTGCCAGCAGCCCTCCCCGGGGGACCCAGTACTTC.

The chain uses TRBV30 and TRBJ2-7; no reliable D call. In germline, CDR1 is GTSNPN, CDR2 SVGIG (reference sequence). CDR3 length equals 12 residues. Deletions cut 0 bases from V and 1 base from J, with 4 bases between. The CDR3 DNA sequence: TGTGCCTGGAGTGTTTCTTCCTACGAGCAGTACTTC. Protein product: CAWSVSSYEQYF. The complete variable domain, with remaining parts taken from reference TRBV30 and TRBJ2-7, reads SQTIHQWPATLVQPVGSPLSLECTVEGTSNPNLYWYRQAAGRGLQLLFYSVGIGQISSEVPQNLSASRPQDRQFILSSKKLLLSDSGFYLCAWSVSSYEQYFGPGTRLTVT.

V usage is TRBV11-2 and J usage is TRBJ2-1, with 10 bases matching TRBD2. V was clipped by 0 bases and J by 3 bases; unmatched bases: 5. Germline-derived CDR1 and CDR2 are SGHAT and FQNNGV. The CDR3 loop spans 17 amino acids. CDR3 nucleotides: TGTGCCAGCAGCTTAGATTATCGACTAGCGGGCTACAATGAGCAGTTCTTC. Translation gives CASSLDYRLAGYNEQFF.

CDR3 sequence (DNA): TGTGCCAGTAGTATAGGGGCCCAGCGGGATATCAATGAGCAGTTCTTC. This gives the protein CASSIGAQRDINEQFF. The chain has TRBV19 and TRBJ2-1, with TRBD2 identical over 7 bases. J lost 6 bases, V lost 1 base, and 9 bases had no gene match. The CDR3 extends over 16 amino acids. The germline V gene encodes CDR1 LNHDA and CDR2 SQIVND (reference sequence).

This chain uses TRBV25-1 with TRBJ1-1, with D unclear. This CDR3 comprises 15 residues. V dropped 6 bases and J dropped 1 base, with 15 bases sitting between them. CDR1 is MGHDK and CDR2 is SYGVNS in the germline V gene. The CDR3 bases are TGTGCCAGCAGCGGCTGGGAGGCGGGGAACACTGAAGCTTTCTTT. This gives the protein CASSGWEAGNTEAFF. The variable domain in full, completed from reference TRBV25-1 and TRBJ1-1, reads EADIYQTPRYLVIGTGKKITLECSQTMGHDKMYWYQQDPGMELHLIHYSYGVNSTEKGDLSSESTVSRIRTEHFPLTLESARPSHTSQYLCASSGWEAGNTEAFFGQGTRLTVV.

The J gene is TRBJ1-3, the V gene TRBV14; no reliable D call. The V and J ends lost 0 bases and 0 bases respectively, with 9 bases between them. The CDR3 consists of 16 residues. In germline, CDR1 is SGHDN, CDR2 FVKESK. The CDR3 reads CASSQDRRSSGNTIYF. DNA of the CDR3: TGTGCCAGCAGCCAAGATCGTCGGAGCTCTGGAAACACCATATATTTT.

This rearrangement joins TRBV6-4 to TRBJ2-3; 13 nucleotides agree with TRBD2. The CDR3 covers 19 residues. Unmatched junction bases numbered 11, after V lost 0 bases and J lost 5 bases. Germline CDR1 reads MRHNA; CDR2 reads SNTAGT. The CDR3 is CASSDSNPTSGGYRDTQYF. DNA for the CDR3: TGTGCCAGCAGTGACTCCAATCCGACTAGCGGGGGGTACCGAGATACGCAGTATTTT.

This chain links TRBV7-3 with TRBJ2-2, with a possible D match to TRBD1 (5 bases). Germline-derived CDR1 and CDR2 are SGHTA and FQGTGA. V was clipped by 5 bases and J by 7 bases, with 11 bases between them. The CDR3 sequence is 13 residues long. The CDR3 nucleotides read TGTGCCAGCAGCCCCAGGGATCTCGGGGAGCTGTTTTTT. Its translation: CASSPRDLGELFF.

The genes are TRBV15 and TRBJ2-1; TRBD2 matches at 14 bases. The ends lost 1 base at V and 11 bases at J; junction bases unmatched: 10. CDR3 length: 17 residues. Germline CDR1 LNHNV, CDR2 YYDKDF (reference sequence). The CDR3 protein is CATSRGGGLAGGQQQFF. CDR3 DNA sequence: TGTGCCACCAGCAGAGGGGGAGGACTAGCGGGAGGCCAACAGCAGTTCTTC.

This clone has only a few counts. The chain employs TRBV7-9 and TRBJ2-7; no clear D gene. CDR3 length: 15 residues. Germline CDR1 reads SEHNR; CDR2 reads FQNEAQ (reference sequence). Trimming took off 6 bases at V and 2 bases at J, with 17 bases between the two ends. The CDR3 sequence: CASRGVETATYEQYF. DNA of the CDR3: TGTGCCAGCAGGGGTGTGGAGACCGCGACCTACGAGCAGTACTTC.

This chain links TRBV11-2 with TRBJ2-6; no clear D. Trimming shortened V by 0 bases and J by 0 bases, and 15 bases separated the two germline ends. CDR3 size: 19 residues. Germline CDR1 SGHAT, CDR2 FQNNGV. The CDR3 DNA follows: TGTGCCAGCAGCTTAGACGCGAGAGTTTCTATCTCTGGGGCCAACGTCCTGACTTTC. This gives the protein CASSLDARVSISGANVLTF. Based on the CDR3 plus reference TRBV11-2 and TRBJ2-6, the full variable domain is EAGVAQSPRYKIIEKRQSVAFWCNPISGHATLYWYQQILGQGPKLLIQFQNNGVVDDSQLPKDRFSAERLKGVDSTLKIQPAKLEDSAVYLCASSLDARVSISGANVLTFGAGSRLTVL.

The gene calls are TRBV11-2 and TRBJ1-1, with TRBD1 matching over 7 bases. In germline, CDR1 is SGHAT, CDR2 FQNNGV. The V and J ends lost 3 bases and 7 bases, in that order; junction bases with no gene match: 5. This CDR3 spans 13 amino acids. CDR3 sequence reads: CASSFTGANEAFF. Here the CDR3 DNA reads TGTGCCAGCAGCTTTACAGGGGCGAATGAAGCTTTCTTT.

This clone occurred a few times. The gene calls are TRBV27 and TRBJ1-2; TRBD1 matches 9 bases. Germline values: CDR1 MNHEY, CDR2 SMNVEV (reference sequence). The CDR3 runs 15 residues. Losses at the gene ends were 5 bases for V and 11 bases for J; bases not matched to a gene: 15. CDR3 region: CASSPPGQGFVGYTF. The CDR3 bases are TGTGCCAGCAGTCCCCCTGGACAGGGGTTCGTCGGGTACACCTTC.

The chain couples TRBV28 to TRBJ1-5; perhaps TRBD1 as D (5 bases). The CDR3 runs 14 residues. Per the germline V gene, CDR1 is MDHEN and CDR2 is SYDVKM. V was trimmed by 3 bases and J by 4 bases, leaving 10 bases between them. The CDR3 sequence: CASSFGGLNQPQHF. In DNA form, the CDR3 reads TGTGCCAGCAGTTTCGGGGGTCTTAATCAGCCCCAGCATTTT.

The chain links TRBV7-9 to TRBJ1-2; D unclear. Trimming shortened V by 1 base and J by 7 bases, and 7 bases separated the two germline ends. The germline V gene has CDR1 SEHNR and CDR2 FQNEAQ (reference sequence). CDR3 length: 12 amino acids. The CDR3 protein is CASSLDGGGYTF. The CDR3 DNA sequence: TGTGCCAGCAGCTTAGATGGCGGTGGCTACACCTTC.

This clone has only one observation. The rearrangement uses TRBV5-1 and TRBJ2-3; 14 bases map to TRBD2. Looked up from germline, CDR1 is SGHRS and CDR2 is YFSETQ. This CDR3 is built from 17 residues. Losses at the gene ends were 2 bases for V and 4 bases for J; bases not matched to a gene: 6. CDR3 sequence: CASSLPGTSGRPDTQYF. The CDR3 nucleotides are TGCGCCAGCAGCTTACCCGGGACTAGCGGGAGACCAGATACGCAGTATTTT.

This rearrangement joins TRBV11-2 to TRBJ1-2; 9 positions match TRBD1. There are 14 residues in the CDR3. The germline V gene has CDR1 SGHAT and CDR2 FQNNGV. The ends lost 4 bases at V and 7 bases at J; junction bases unmatched: 7. For the CDR3, the DNA is TGTGCCAGCAGCTCCGCCGGGACAGGGACTGGCTACACCTTC. It encodes CASSSAGTGTGYTF. Looking up the rest from reference TRBV11-2 and TRBJ1-2 gives the full variable domain: EAGVAQSPRYKIIEKRQSVAFWCNPISGHATLYWYQQILGQGPKLLIQFQNNGVVDDSQLPKDRFSAERLKGVDSTLKIQPAKLEDSAVYLCASSSAGTGTGYTFGSGTRLTVV.

The chain couples TRBV5-1 to TRBJ2-1; a possible D gene is TRBD2 (6 bases). The CDR3 is 14 residues long. Per germline, CDR1 SGHRS and CDR2 YFSETQ. V shed 0 bases and J shed 12 bases, with 16 bases lying between them. The CDR3 here is CASSLGGLSLGQFF. CDR3 nucleotide sequence: TGCGCCAGCAGCTTGGGAGGACTATCTCTTGGGCAGTTCTTC.

The chain has TRBV15 and TRBJ2-1, with TRBD2 identical over 10 bases. V gave up 5 bases and J gave up 1 base; unmatched junction bases: 11. Per the germline V gene, CDR1 is LNHNV and CDR2 is YYDKDF (reference sequence). This CDR3 spans 18 amino acids. The CDR3 DNA follows: TGTGCCACCAGCGTCAGCGGGAGGGCCGAGGGGTCCTACAATGAGCAGTTCTTC. It is translated as CATSVSGRAEGSYNEQFF.